This T cell receptor (beta chain) was documented in a study of CD4 T cell repertoires in COVID-19. Overall study results and limits: Two or all three memory subsets shared several highly expanded SARS-CoV-2-reactive clonotypes.

The V segment lost 5 bases and the J segment 1 base; nucleotides outside the gene matches: 6. In germline, CDR1 is LNHDA, CDR2 SQIVND (reference sequence). The CDR3 has 15 amino acids. A word on this clone: Antigen unknown.

The memory T cells were sequenced right after ex vivo isolation, without culture. Clones were read by immunoSEQ multiplex PCR, and TCRdb kept only the in-frame ones, dropping some. Of about 24,000 clones listed, more than 85% are singletons. The chain uses TRBV19 and TRBJ1-1; 8 nucleotides agree with TRBD1. Material: circulating follicular helper CD4+ T cells (cTfh) from blood, obtained before the COVID-19 pandemic. The sequence came from a human donor who had COVID-19. The CDR3 region has the DNA TGTGCCAGTAGTCTTCAGGGGGCGGGGAACACTGAAGCTTTCTTT. This sequence encodes CASSLQGAGNTEAFF.